The subject of this entry is one T cell receptor beta chain. Its antigen is currently not known. Base qualities are missing; no much larger clone stands one base away. The data were obtained in a study of control samples from healthy donors and cancer patients (dated by TCRdb to the early 2020s). The method was the immunoSEQ multiplex PCR assay. As stored in TCRdb, this immuneACCESS dataset retains in-frame rearrangements with V and J assigned. A fraction of the clones does not appear; measured against another copy, unresolved V genes explain less than half of the discrepancy, and the remainder lacks a known reason. In this sample the table shows 110,000 to 150,000 clones, roughly 94% of which occur a single time. The ten largest clones add up to approximately 14% of the sample. The source of this sequence is a man between 35 and 55 years old in good health. The sequenced sample consisted of blood.

In nucleotide form, the sequence is TGTGCCAGCAGCCAGGGACTAGCAGAGTACAATGAGCAGTTCTTC. The resulting protein is CASSQGLAEYNEQFF. The rearrangement joined TRBV5-5 to TRBJ2-1, and TRBD2 aligns with 9 junction nucleotides. Measured from the cysteine to the phenylalanine, the CDR3 is 15 residues long. Only the CDR3 part of the read is kept: 45 bases, read in frame from the first base. CDR1 and CDR2, looked up from the germline V gene (reference sequence), are SGHKS and YYEKEE. V has 4 bases trimmed and J has 4 bases trimmed; junction bases matching no gene number 6.